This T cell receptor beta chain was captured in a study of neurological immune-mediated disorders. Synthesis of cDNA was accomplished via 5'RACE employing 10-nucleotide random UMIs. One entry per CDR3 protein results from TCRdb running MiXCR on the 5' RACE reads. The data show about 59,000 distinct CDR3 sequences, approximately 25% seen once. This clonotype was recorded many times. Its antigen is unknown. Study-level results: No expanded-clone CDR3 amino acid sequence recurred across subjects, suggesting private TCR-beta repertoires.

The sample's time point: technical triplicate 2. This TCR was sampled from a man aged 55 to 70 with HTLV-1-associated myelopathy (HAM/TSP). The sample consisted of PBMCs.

The CDR3 loop reads CASSEWDTGNTIYF. DNA for the CDR3: TGTGCCAGCAGTGAATGGGATACTGGAAACACCATATATTTT. V and J are TRBV6-1 and TRBJ1-3, with D hard to call. Germline V gene lookup returns CDR1 MNHNS and CDR2 SASEGT. Trimming pared 2 bases from V and 2 bases from J, leaving 7 bases between. The CDR3 has 14 amino acids.